The 17 T cell receptor beta chains below were found in one sample sequenced in a study of blood T cell repertoires in COVID-19. The protocol was immunoSEQ multiplex PCR, while the TCRdb copy is restricted to in-frame clones and leaves out a portion. The table has 200,000 to 250,000 clones, 70% to 90% seen once; the top ten hold 12%. Sequencing used peripheral blood. These receptors all come from a woman between 18 and 30 years old who had recovered from COVID-19.

The V and J genes are TRBV9 and TRBJ1-2; D is uncertain. V was shortened by 0 bases and J by 4 bases, with 13 bases between the two germline ends. Germline V gene sequence: CDR1 SGDLS, CDR2 YYNGEE. There are 15 residues in the CDR3. The CDR3 spells CASSVGQAPTYGYTF. The CDR3 nucleotides read TGTGCCAGCAGCGTAGGGCAGGCGCCTACCTATGGCTACACCTTC.

The rearrangement uses TRBV12-3 or TRBV12-4 and TRBJ1-2; no definite D call. This CDR3 is built from 13 residues. The ends were cut back, 3 bases at V and 2 bases at J, with 7 bases in the middle. The CDR3 loop is CASSFGSNYGYTF. DNA of the CDR3: TGTGCCAGCAGTTTCGGGAGCAACTATGGCTACACCTTC.

The gene calls are TRBV7-6 and TRBJ2-1, with D hard to call. V lost 5 bases and J 5 bases, leaving 16 bases between the germline ends. The CDR3 runs 15 residues. CDR1 SGHVS and CDR2 FNYEAQ come from the germline V gene. For the CDR3, the DNA is TGTGCCAGCAGCCCCCGCCCCGAGGCCCACAATGAGCAGTTCTTC. Its protein product is CASSPRPEAHNEQFF.

The genes are TRBV7-8 and TRBJ1-1, with TRBD1 matching 8 bases. This CDR3 region has 17 residues. Germline CDR1 is SGHVS and CDR2 is FQNEAQ. V dropped 4 bases and J dropped 0; count of bases not matched to a gene: 10. The CDR3 region has the DNA TGTGCCAGCAGCTATTTTACGACAGGGGCTGTGAACACTGAAGCTTTCTTT. It encodes CASSYFTTGAVNTEAFF.

This clone appeared a single time. V is TRBV19 and J is TRBJ1-1, with 7 bases identical to TRBD1. Germline V gene data show CDR1 as LNHDA and CDR2 as SQIVND (reference sequence). V dropped 7 bases and J dropped 2; count of bases not matched to a gene: 10. The length of the CDR3 is 15 residues. CDR3 residues: CASISYRDSNTEAFF. DNA of the CDR3: TGTGCCAGTATTTCTTACCGGGACAGTAACACTGAAGCTTTCTTT.

The rearrangement uses TRBV9 and TRBJ2-3; D not certain. The CDR3 runs 15 residues. Germline values: CDR1 SGDLS, CDR2 YYNGEE. Trimming stripped 0 bases from V and 1 base from J, with 9 bases between. The CDR3 loop is CASSVGVGGTDTQYF. The CDR3 DNA reads as TGTGCCAGCAGCGTAGGCGTGGGCGGCACAGATACGCAGTATTTT.

The rearrangement joins TRBV7-9 to TRBJ2-5; no clear D gene. The CDR3 is made up of 15 amino acids. Germline CDR1 reads SEHNR; CDR2 reads FQNEAQ (reference sequence). Trimming removed 7 bases from V and 7 bases from J, with 22 bases in between. The CDR3 nucleotides are TGTGCCAGCACCAATCTATTACGTGATTATGGGACCCAGTACTTC. Translating gives CASTNLLRDYGTQYF.

The chain combines TRBV11-2 with TRBJ2-3; 10 bases match TRBD1. The CDR3 covers 16 residues. Germline lookup yields CDR1 SGHAT and CDR2 FQNNGV. V trimming: 4 bases; J trimming: 1 base; junction bases outside the gene matches: 5. CDR3 coding DNA: TGTGCCAGCAGCTACAGACAGGGGGCTGGCACAGATACGCAGTATTTT. It translates to CASSYRQGAGTDTQYF. The full variable domain, its missing parts supplied by reference TRBV11-2 and TRBJ2-3, is EAGVAQSPRYKIIEKRQSVAFWCNPISGHATLYWYQQILGQGPKLLIQFQNNGVVDDSQLPKDRFSAERLKGVDSTLKIQPAKLEDSAVYLCASSYRQGAGTDTQYFGPGTRLTVL.

The V gene is TRBV18, the J gene TRBJ2-1; no clear D gene. With 3 bases removed from V and 5 bases from J, the gap between germline ends came to 5 bases. The CDR3 sequence is 12 residues long. Germline CDR1 is KGHSH and CDR2 is LQKENI. The CDR3 DNA reads as TGTGCCAGCTCACCCATCCACAATGAGCAGTTCTTC. This gives the protein CASSPIHNEQFF.

The table lists this clone with a count of one. The rearrangement joins TRBV12-5 to TRBJ1-1; D might be TRBD1 (5 bases). Germline V gives CDR1 LGHNT, CDR2 FRNRAP. V was pared by 1 base and J by 11 bases, with 11 bases between. The CDR3 has 12 residues. In DNA form, the CDR3 reads TGTGCTAGTGGTTTGGACGACAGAAGGGCTTTCTTT. As protein: CASGLDDRRAFF.

The chain carries TRBV6-5 and TRBJ2-1; TRBD2 matches 8 bases. Germline values: CDR1 MNHEY, CDR2 SVGAGI. The J segment lost 5 bases and the V segment lost 6 bases, leaving 3 bases of the junction unmatched. The CDR3 has 13 amino acids. CDR3 protein: CASRRGADNEQFF. The CDR3 region has the DNA TGTGCCAGCAGGCGGGGGGCGGACAATGAGCAGTTCTTC.

The CDR3 DNA reads TGTGCCAGCAGCCCAACGCCGGGACAGGGACCCCACGAGCAGTACTTC. It translates to CASSPTPGQGPHEQYF. The chain uses TRBV16 and TRBJ2-7; TRBD1 matches 9 bases. Trimming removed 4 bases from V and 5 bases from J; junction bases left unmatched: 12. The germline V gene has CDR1 KGHSY and CDR2 FQNENV. This CDR3 spans 16 amino acids.

The chain has TRBV30 and TRBJ1-4; D might be TRBD1 (6 bases). The germline V and J ends were trimmed by 3 bases and 8 bases, with 19 bases remaining between them. The CDR3 is made up of 15 amino acids. Per the germline V gene, CDR1 is GTSNPN and CDR2 is SVGIG (reference sequence). CDR3 sequence reads: CAWRGAGTLGEKLFF. CDR3 coding DNA: TGTGCCTGGAGGGGGGCCGGGACATTGGGCGAAAAACTGTTTTTT. The full variable domain, rest sourced from reference TRBV30 and TRBJ1-4, is SQTIHQWPATLVQPVGSPLSLECTVEGTSNPNLYWYRQAAGRGLQLLFYSVGIGQISSEVPQNLSASRPQDRQFILSSKKLLLSDSGFYLCAWRGAGTLGEKLFFGSGTQLSVL.

This clone showed up just a few times. This sequence joins TRBV7-2 and TRBJ2-7; 10 bases align to TRBD2. This CDR3 comprises 14 residues. Germline CDR1 SGHTA, CDR2 FQGNSA. V lost 2 bases and J lost 7; bases outside the gene matches: 5. The DNA of the CDR3 is TGTGCCAGCAGCTTAATGGCACTAGCGGGAGAGCAGTACTTC. This encodes CASSLMALAGEQYF.

The chain is built from TRBV11-2 and TRBJ1-3, with 7 bases identical to TRBD1. V dropped 5 bases and J dropped 7; count of bases not matched to a gene: 14. CDR3 size: 16 residues. The germline CDR1 and CDR2 sequences are SGHAT and FQNNGV. CDR3 amino acids: CASSPDTGVGINTIYF. Written as DNA, the CDR3 is TGTGCCAGCAGCCCTGACACAGGGGTAGGGATTAACACCATATATTTT.

The V and J genes are TRBV30 and TRBJ2-3, with TRBD2 identical over 10 bases. CDR3 length: 17 residues. Trimming took 1 base from V and 2 from J; bases not matched to a gene: 9. Looked up from germline, CDR1 is GTSNPN and CDR2 is SVGIG (reference sequence). CDR3 sequence reads: CAWSGGAGGHFTDTQYF. The CDR3 region has the DNA TGTGCCTGGAGTGGAGGAGCGGGAGGGCACTTCACAGATACGCAGTATTTT.

The chain uses TRBV7-8 and TRBJ2-1, with 8 bases lining up with TRBD1. Germline lookup yields CDR1 SGHVS and CDR2 FQNEAQ. CDR3 length: 15 amino acids. Trimming at V came to 4 bases and at J to 7 bases, leaving 9 bases not matched to a gene. CDR3 sequence: CASSYGQGRWNEQFF. The CDR3 DNA is TGTGCCAGCAGCTACGGACAGGGCCGATGGAATGAGCAGTTCTTC.